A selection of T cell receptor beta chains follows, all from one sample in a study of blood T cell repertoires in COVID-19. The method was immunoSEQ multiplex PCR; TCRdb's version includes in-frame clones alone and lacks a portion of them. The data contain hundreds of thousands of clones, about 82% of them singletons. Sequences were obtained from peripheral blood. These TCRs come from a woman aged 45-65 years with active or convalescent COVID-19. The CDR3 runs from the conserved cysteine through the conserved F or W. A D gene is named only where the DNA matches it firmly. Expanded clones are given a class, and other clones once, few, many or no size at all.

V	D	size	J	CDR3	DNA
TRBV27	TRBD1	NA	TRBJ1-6	CASSARQGVRSPLHF	TGTGCCAGCAGTGCCAGACAGGGGGTTAGGTCACCCCTCCACTTT
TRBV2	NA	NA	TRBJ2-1	CASSVRDVEFF	TGTGCCAGCAGTGTGCGGGATGTTGAGTTCTTC
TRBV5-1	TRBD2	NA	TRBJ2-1	CASRKGLANEQFF	TGCGCCAGCAGGAAGGGACTAGCTAATGAGCAGTTCTTC
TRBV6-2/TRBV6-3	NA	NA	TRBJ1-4	CASSRAGTDNEKLFF	TGTGCCAGCAGTCGCGCGGGGACGGATAATGAAAAACTGTTTTTT
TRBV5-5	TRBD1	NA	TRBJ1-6	CASSPRGPGQANSPLHF	TGTGCCAGCAGCCCCCGCGGTCCGGGACAGGCGAATTCACCCCTCCACTTT
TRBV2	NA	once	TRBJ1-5	CASRRDAGSNQPQHF	TGTGCCAGCAGGAGGGACGCGGGATCTAATCAGCCCCAGCATTTT
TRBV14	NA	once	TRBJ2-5	CASSHRGWETQYF	TGTGCCAGCAGCCACAGGGGTTGGGAGACCCAGTACTTC
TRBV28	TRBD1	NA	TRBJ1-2	CASSSGQGVTAHGYTF	TGTGCCAGCAGTTCGGGACAGGGGGTAACAGCCCATGGCTACACCTTC
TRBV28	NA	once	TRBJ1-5	CASRPTGGQGGWPQHF	TGTGCCAGCAGGCCCACCGGGGGGCAGGGTGGATGGCCCCAGCATTTT
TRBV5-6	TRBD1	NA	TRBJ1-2	CASSSTGRGLSYTF	TGTGCCAGCAGCTCCACGGGCAGGGGGCTTTCCTACACCTTC
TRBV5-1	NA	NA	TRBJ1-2	CASRPGEGRYGYTF	TGCGCCAGTCGCCCAGGGGAGGGACGCTATGGCTACACCTTC
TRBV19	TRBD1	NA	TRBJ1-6	CASSGRQGTYNSPLHF	TGTGCCAGTAGTGGAAGACAGGGGACCTATAATTCACCCCTCCACTTT
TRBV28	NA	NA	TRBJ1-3	CASSFRVSGNTIYF	TGTGCCAGCAGTTTTAGAGTCTCTGGAAACACCATATATTTT
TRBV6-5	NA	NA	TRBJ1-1	CASRALIGFRTEAFF	TGTGCCAGCAGAGCCCTTATAGGCTTCAGGACTGAAGCTTTCTTT
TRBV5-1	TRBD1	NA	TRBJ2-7	CASSSDQGVAEQYF	TGCGCCAGCAGCTCAGACCAGGGGGTTGCCGAGCAGTACTTC
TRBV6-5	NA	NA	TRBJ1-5	CASRVGPHSNQPQHF	TGTGCCAGCAGGGTCGGTCCTCATAGCAATCAGCCCCAGCATTTT
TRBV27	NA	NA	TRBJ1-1	CASRQLSFGVKGTEAFF	TGTGCCAGCAGGCAACTCTCCTTTGGGGTTAAGGGGACTGAAGCTTTCTTT
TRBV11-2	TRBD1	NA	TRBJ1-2	CASRPQGVGILEGYTF	TGTGCCAGCAGACCACAGGGGGTTGGGATTCTCGAAGGCTACACCTTC
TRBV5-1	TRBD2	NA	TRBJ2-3	CASSGGGATDTQYF	TGCGCCAGCAGCGGCGGGGGGGCCACAGATACGCAGTATTTT
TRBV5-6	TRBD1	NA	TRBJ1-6	CASTRLEGAGDYNSPLHF	TGTGCCAGCACCCGCCTTGAGGGGGCAGGGGACTATAATTCACCCCTCCACTTT
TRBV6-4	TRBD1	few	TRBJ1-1	CASRTRQGEAFF	TGTGCCAGCAGAACCCGACAGGGTGAAGCTTTCTTT
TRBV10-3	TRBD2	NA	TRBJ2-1	CAISEEREGRNEQFF	TGTGCCATCAGTGAGGAGAGGGAGGGCCGCAATGAGCAGTTCTTC
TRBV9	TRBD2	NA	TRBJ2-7	CASTPGGSDGGKQYF	TGTGCCAGCACCCCGGGGGGGTCGGATGGTGGGAAGCAGTACTTC
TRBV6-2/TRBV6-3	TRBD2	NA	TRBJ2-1	CASSPGTSPPWEQFF	TGTGCCAGCAGCCCCGGGACTAGCCCACCCTGGGAGCAGTTCTTC
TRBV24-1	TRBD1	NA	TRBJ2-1	CATSDPDRSGYNEQFF	TGTGCCACCAGTGACCCGGACAGGAGCGGCTACAATGAGCAGTTCTTC
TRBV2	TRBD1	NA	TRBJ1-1	CASSAGQGDLEAFF	TGTGCCAGCAGCGCGGGACAGGGGGATCTGGAAGCTTTCTTT
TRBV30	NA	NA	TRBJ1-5	CAWSVLGGQPQHF	TGTGCCTGGAGTGTTTTAGGAGGGCAGCCCCAGCATTTT
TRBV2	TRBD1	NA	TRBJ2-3	CASSLDRGSDTQYF	TGTGCCAGCAGTTTGGACAGGGGAAGCGATACGCAGTATTTT
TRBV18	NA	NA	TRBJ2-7	CASSGRNSYEQYF	TGTGCCAGCTCTGGGAGGAACTCCTACGAGCAGTACTTC
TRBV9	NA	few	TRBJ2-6	CASSVAIEEDLSGANVLTF	TGTGCCAGCAGCGTAGCTATCGAGGAGGATCTCTCTGGGGCCAACGTCCTGACTTTC
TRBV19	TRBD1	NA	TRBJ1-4	CASSRTGQGTEKLFF	TGTGCCAGTAGTCGAACGGGACAGGGGACGGAAAAACTGTTTTTT
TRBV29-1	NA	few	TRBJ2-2	CSVGVQGDGELFF	TGCAGCGTTGGGGTCCAGGGTGATGGGGAGCTGTTTTTT
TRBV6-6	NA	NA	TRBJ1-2	CASRPPVQGLDYGYTF	TGTGCCAGCAGACCGCCCGTACAGGGTCTCGACTATGGCTACACCTTC
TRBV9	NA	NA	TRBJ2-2	CASSVDLNTGELFF	TGTGCCAGCAGCGTAGATCTGAACACCGGGGAGCTGTTTTTT
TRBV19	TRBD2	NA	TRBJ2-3	CASSGASGRDTQYF	TGTGCCAGTAGTGGAGCTAGCGGGAGAGATACGCAGTATTTT
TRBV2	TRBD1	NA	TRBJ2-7	CASRTGTGVYYEQYF	TGTGCCAGCCGGACCGGGACAGGGGTTTACTACGAGCAGTACTTC
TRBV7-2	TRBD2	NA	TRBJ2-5	CASSTAGAKETQYF	TGTGCCAGCAGCACAGCGGGAGCGAAGGAGACCCAGTACTTC
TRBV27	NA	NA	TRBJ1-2	CASSFLARTGGGYTF	TGTGCCAGCAGTTTCCTCGCGAGGACGGGCGGGGGCTACACCTTC
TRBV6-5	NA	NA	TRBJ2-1	CASSQLLTSMRFF	TGTGCCAGCAGTCAACTCCTGACTAGTATGCGGTTCTTC
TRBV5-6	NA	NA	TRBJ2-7	CASSLAGGSGFYEQYF	TGTGCCAGCAGCCTGGCCGGGGGTAGCGGCTTCTACGAGCAGTACTTC
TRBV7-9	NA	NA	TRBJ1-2	CASSFSAGANYGYTF	TGTGCCAGCAGCTTCTCGGCAGGGGCCAACTATGGCTACACCTTC
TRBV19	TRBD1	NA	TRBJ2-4	CASSLTLRGLLAKNIQYF	TGTGCCAGTAGCCTCACCCTCAGGGGGCTCTTAGCCAAAAACATTCAGTACTTC
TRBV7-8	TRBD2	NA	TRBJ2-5	CASSTQRGQETQYF	TGTGCCAGCAGCACCCAGCGGGGGCAAGAGACCCAGTACTTC
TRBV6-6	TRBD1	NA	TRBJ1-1	CASSYGPGGSTEAFF	TGTGCCAGCAGTTACGGGCCAGGGGGCAGCACTGAAGCTTTCTTT
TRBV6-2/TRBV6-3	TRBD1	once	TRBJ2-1	CASSLDRGDYNEQFF	TGTGCCAGCAGCCTCGACAGGGGGGATTACAATGAGCAGTTCTTC
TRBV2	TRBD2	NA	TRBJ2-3	CASSGTSSTDTQYF	TGTGCCAGCAGTGGGACTAGCAGCACAGATACGCAGTATTTT
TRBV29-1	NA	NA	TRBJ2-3	CSVGFHRDTQYF	TGCAGCGTTGGTTTCCACAGGGATACGCAGTATTTT
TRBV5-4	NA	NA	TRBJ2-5	CASSPQWDKGETQYF	TGTGCCAGCAGCCCTCAATGGGACAAGGGAGAGACCCAGTACTTC
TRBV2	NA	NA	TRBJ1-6	CASSDWGGSRPLHF	TGTGCCAGCAGTGATTGGGGGGGTTCGAGACCCCTCCACTTT
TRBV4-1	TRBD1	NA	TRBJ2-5	CASSRTGLEETQYF	TGCGCCAGCTCTCGGACAGGGCTTGAAGAGACCCAGTACTTC
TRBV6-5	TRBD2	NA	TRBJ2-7	CASRISGRSKNEQYF	TGTGCCAGCAGGATTAGCGGGAGATCGAAGAACGAGCAGTACTTC
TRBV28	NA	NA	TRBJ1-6	CASSPQGTNSPLHF	TGTGCCAGCAGTCCGCAGGGAACCAATTCACCCCTCCACTTT
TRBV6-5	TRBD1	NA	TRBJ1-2	CASAGTGGFGYTF	TGTGCCAGTGCCGGGACAGGGGGCTTCGGCTACACCTTC
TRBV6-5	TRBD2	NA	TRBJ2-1	CASSYVRGANEQFF	TGTGCCAGCAGTTACGTGCGGGGGGCCAATGAGCAGTTCTTC
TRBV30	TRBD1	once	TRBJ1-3	CAWRLTGGLNTIYF	TGTGCCTGGAGGCTGACAGGGGGCTTAAACACCATATATTTT
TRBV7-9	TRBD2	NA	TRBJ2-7	CASSSGLAGGLEQYF	TGTGCCAGCAGCTCAGGACTAGCGGGAGGGCTAGAGCAGTACTTC
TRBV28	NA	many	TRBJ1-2	CATHRGRPGYGYTF	TGTGCCACCCATCGGGGGAGGCCGGGCTATGGCTACACCTTC
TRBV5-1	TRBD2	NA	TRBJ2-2	CASRSGTNTGELFF	TGCGCCAGCAGGAGCGGGACGAACACCGGGGAGCTGTTTTTT
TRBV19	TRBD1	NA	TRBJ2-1	CASSIPHRGKGYNEQFF	TGTGCCAGTAGTATCCCCCACAGGGGGAAGGGCTACAATGAGCAGTTCTTC
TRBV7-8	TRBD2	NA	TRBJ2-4	CASSLGAGVLDIQYF	TGTGCCAGCAGCTTAGGGGCGGGAGTTTTAGACATTCAGTACTTC